This TCR beta chain was profiled in a study of CD8+CD57+ T cells in acquired aplastic anemia. Study-level background: The DNA of sorted CD4+ and CD8+ cells averaged roughly 3.2 ug. Study-wide results and caveats: Patients and controls shared approximately 30 CD8+ CDR3 sequences, highly expressed in patients.

The CDR3 length is 17 residues. Germline V gives CDR1 DFQATT, CDR2 SNEGSKA (reference sequence). Trimming at V came to 6 bases and at J to 3 bases, leaving 12 bases not matched to a gene. Investigators profiled TCR beta VDJ and CDR3 from genomic DNA template. TCRdb reprocessed the reads via MiXCR and lists one record per CDR3 protein. The sample has a few hundred thousand distinct CDR3 sequences, approximately 55% seen once; the top ten hold around 7.6%. A note on this clonotype: Its antigen is still unknown.

The rearrangement joins TRBV20-1 to TRBJ2-5; 14 nucleotides align to TRBD2. The sample consisted of sorted CD4+, CD8+, or CD8+CD57+ T cells (not recorded which) from PBMCs. This receptor was taken from a human donor with severe aplastic anemia or a healthy control (not recorded which). CDR3 DNA: TGCAGTGCCCAACCTACCGGGACTAGCGGGGGTAAAGAGACCCAGTACTTC. Residues: CSAQPTGTSGGKETQYF.